This T cell receptor (beta chain) was sequenced in a study of vaccination effects on CD4 cells after COVID-19. The method was immunoSEQ multiplex PCR; TCRdb's version includes in-frame clones alone and lacks a portion of them. The table records 30,000 to 40,000 clones, around two thirds of them present only once. The CDR3 runs to 14 residues. CDR1 is SGHVS, CDR2 FQNEAQ, per germline. Trimming left V 1 base short and J 3 bases short, with 10 bases between. This clone came up a few times. Its matching antigen is unknown. Using viral peptide pools, the ViraFEST assay grew out antigen-specific CD4+ T cells prior to sequencing. It was after nine to ten days of culture that CD4+ T cells were isolated. This individual contracted SARS-CoV-2 between March and December 2020, as verified by PCR. The researchers cultured fewer than 2.5 million PBMC per well with approximately 9.1 IU/ml IL-2 and 7.5 to 10 ug/ml peptides.

The rearrangement links TRBV7-8 to TRBJ2-7; D may be TRBD1 (6 bases). Sequenced here: CD4+ T cells from PBMCs cultured with a peptide pool, sampled before COVID-19 vaccination. The clonotype comes from a human donor who had a prior SARS-CoV-2 infection. The CDR3 loop reads CASSLGGRGYEQYF. CDR3 coding DNA: TGTGCCAGCAGCTTAGGCGGCAGGGGCTACGAGCAGTACTTC.